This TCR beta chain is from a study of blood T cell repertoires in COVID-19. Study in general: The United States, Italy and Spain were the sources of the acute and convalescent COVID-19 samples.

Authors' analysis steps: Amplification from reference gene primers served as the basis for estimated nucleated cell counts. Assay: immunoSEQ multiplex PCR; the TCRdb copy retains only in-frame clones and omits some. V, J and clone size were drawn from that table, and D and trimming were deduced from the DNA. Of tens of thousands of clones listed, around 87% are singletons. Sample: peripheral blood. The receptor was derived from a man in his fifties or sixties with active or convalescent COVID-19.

The CDR3 coding sequence is TGTGCCAGCAGCTACCGATGGGACAGGTCCTACGAGCAGTACTTC. It codes for CASSYRWDRSYEQYF. The rearrangement uses TRBV3-1 (or the pseudogene TRBV3-2) and TRBJ2-7, with 8 bases aligning to TRBD1. Germline V lookup: CDR1 LGHDT, CDR2 YNNKEL (reference sequence). V lost 5 bases to trimming and J lost 1 base; unmatched junction nucleotides: 7. The CDR3 runs 15 residues.